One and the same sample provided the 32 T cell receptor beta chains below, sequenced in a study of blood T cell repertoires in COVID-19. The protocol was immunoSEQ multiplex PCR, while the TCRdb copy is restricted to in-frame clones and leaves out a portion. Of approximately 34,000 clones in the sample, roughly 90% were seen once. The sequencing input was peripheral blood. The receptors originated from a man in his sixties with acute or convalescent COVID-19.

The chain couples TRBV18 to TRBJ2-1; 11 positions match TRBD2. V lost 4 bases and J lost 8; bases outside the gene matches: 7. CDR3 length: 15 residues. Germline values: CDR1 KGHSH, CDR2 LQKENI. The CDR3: CASSRSSGRSDEQFF. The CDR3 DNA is TGTGCCAGCTCACGATCTAGCGGGAGGAGCGATGAGCAGTTCTTC.

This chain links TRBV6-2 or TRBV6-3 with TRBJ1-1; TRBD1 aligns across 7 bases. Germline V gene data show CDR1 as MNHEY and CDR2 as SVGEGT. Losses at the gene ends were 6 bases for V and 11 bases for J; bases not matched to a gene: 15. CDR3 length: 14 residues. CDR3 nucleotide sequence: TGTGCCAGCAGCTGGGGGGCGACAGGGCGGGATGCTTTCTTT. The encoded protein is CASSWGATGRDAFF.

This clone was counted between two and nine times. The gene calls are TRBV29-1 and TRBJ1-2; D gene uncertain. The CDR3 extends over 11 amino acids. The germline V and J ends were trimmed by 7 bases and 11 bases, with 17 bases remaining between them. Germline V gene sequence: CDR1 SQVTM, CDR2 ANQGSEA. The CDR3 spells CSGVSGGWYTF. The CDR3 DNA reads TGCAGCGGTGTTTCCGGAGGCTGGTACACCTTC.

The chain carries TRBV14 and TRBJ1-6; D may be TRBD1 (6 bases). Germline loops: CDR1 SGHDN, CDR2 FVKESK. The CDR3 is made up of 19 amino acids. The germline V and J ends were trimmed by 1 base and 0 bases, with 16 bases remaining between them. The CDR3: CASSQARTDYFSYNSPLHF. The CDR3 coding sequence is TGTGCCAGCAGCCAAGCCCGGACAGACTATTTCTCCTATAATTCACCCCTCCACTTT. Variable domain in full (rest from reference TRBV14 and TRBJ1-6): EAGVTQFPSHSVIEKGQTVTLRCDPISGHDNLYWYRRVMGKEIKFLLHFVKESKQDESGMPNNRFLAERTGGTYSTLKVQPAELEDSGVYFCASSQARTDYFSYNSPLHFGNGTRLTVT.

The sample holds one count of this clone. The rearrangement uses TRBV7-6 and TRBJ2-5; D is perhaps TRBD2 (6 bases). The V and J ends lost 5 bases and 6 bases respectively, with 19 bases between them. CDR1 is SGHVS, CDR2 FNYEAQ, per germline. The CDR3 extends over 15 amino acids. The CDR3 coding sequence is TGTGCCAGCAGCCCCCGTTGGAGGGAGGAAAAGACCCAGTACTTC. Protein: CASSPRWREEKTQYF.

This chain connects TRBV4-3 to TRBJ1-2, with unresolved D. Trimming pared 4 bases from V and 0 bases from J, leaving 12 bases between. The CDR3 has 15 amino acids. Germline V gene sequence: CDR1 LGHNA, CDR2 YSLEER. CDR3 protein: CASSPAGSTNYGYTF. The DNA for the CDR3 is TGCGCCAGCAGCCCAGCAGGCAGTACTAACTATGGCTACACCTTC.

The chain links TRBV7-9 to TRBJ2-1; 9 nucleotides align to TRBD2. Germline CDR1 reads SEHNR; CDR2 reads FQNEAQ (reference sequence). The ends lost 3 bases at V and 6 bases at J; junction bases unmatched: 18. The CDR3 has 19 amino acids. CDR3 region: CASSFPRASGTDLANEQFF. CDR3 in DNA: TGTGCCAGCAGCTTCCCCAGGGCTAGCGGGACGGACTTAGCCAATGAGCAGTTCTTC.

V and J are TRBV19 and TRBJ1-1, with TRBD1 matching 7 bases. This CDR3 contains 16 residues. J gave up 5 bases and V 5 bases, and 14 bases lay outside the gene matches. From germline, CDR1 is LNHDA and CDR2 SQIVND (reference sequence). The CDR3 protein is CASSPSTGAFGTEAFF. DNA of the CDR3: TGTGCCAGTAGTCCGAGCACAGGGGCCTTTGGAACTGAAGCTTTCTTT.

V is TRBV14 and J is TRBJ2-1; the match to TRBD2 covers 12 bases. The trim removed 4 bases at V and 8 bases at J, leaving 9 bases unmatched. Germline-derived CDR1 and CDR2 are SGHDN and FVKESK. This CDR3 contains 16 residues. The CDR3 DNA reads TGTGCCAGCAGCCCACTGACTAGCGGGAGCGTCGATGAGCAGTTCTTC. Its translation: CASSPLTSGSVDEQFF.

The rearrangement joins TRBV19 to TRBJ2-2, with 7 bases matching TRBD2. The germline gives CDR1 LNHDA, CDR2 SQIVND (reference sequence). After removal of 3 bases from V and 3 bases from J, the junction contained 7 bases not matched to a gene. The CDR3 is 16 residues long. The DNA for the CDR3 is TGTGCCAGTAGTATTTTCGGCGGGAGAGACACCGGGGAGCTGTTTTTT. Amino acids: CASSIFGGRDTGELFF.

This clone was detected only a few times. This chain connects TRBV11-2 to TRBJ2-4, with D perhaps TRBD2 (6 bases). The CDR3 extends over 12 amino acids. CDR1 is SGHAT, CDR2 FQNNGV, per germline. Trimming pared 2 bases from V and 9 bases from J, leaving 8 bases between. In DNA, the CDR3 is TGTGCCAGCAGCTTATCCGGGGGCATTCAGTACTTC. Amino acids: CASSLSGGIQYF. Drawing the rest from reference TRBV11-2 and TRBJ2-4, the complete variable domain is EAGVAQSPRYKIIEKRQSVAFWCNPISGHATLYWYQQILGQGPKLLIQFQNNGVVDDSQLPKDRFSAERLKGVDSTLKIQPAKLEDSAVYLCASSLSGGIQYFGAGTRLSVL.

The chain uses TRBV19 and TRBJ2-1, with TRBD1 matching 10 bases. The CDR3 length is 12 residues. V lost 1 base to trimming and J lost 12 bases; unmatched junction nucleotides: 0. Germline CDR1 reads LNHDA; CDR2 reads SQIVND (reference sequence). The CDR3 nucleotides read TGTGCCAGTAGTATAGGGGACAGGGGGCAGTTCTTC. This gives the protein CASSIGDRGQFF.

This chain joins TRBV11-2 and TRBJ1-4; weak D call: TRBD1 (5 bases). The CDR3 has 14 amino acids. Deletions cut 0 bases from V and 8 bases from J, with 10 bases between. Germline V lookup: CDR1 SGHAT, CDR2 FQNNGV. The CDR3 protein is CASSLDQGREKLFF. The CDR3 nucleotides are TGTGCCAGCAGCTTAGATCAGGGCAGGGAAAAACTGTTTTTT.

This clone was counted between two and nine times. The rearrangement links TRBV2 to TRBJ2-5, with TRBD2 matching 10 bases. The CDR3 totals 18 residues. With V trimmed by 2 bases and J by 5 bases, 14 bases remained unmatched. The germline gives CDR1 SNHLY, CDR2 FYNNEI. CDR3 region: CASSENLPSGSSVETQYF. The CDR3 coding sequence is TGTGCCAGCAGTGAAAATCTCCCTAGCGGGAGTAGTGTGGAGACCCAGTACTTC.

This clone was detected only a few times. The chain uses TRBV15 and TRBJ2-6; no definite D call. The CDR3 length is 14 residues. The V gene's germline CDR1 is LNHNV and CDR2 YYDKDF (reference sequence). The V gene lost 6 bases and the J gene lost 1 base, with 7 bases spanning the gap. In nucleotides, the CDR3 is TGTGCCACCAGTTATGAGTCTGGGGCCAACGTCCTGACTTTC. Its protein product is CATSYESGANVLTF. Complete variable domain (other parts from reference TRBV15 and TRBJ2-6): DAMVIQNPRYQVTQFGKPVTLSCSQTLNHNVMYWYQQKSSQAPKLLFHYYDKDFNNEADTPDNFQSRRPNTSFCFLDIRSPGLGDTAMYLCATSYESGANVLTFGAGSRLTVL.

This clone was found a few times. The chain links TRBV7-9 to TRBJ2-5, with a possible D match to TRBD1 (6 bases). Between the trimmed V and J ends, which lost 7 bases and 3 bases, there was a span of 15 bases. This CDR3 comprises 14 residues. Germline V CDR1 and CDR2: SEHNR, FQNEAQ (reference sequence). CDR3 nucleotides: TGTGCCAGCACCAAGGTACAGGGCGAAGAGACCCAGTACTTC. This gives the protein CASTKVQGEETQYF.

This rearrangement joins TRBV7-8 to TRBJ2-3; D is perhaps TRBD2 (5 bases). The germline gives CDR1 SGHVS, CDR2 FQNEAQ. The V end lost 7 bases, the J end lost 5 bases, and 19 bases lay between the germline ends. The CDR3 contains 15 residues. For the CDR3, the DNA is TGTGCCAGCACCTTGGGGATACTAGTCGGAGATACGCAGTATTTT. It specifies CASTLGILVGDTQYF.

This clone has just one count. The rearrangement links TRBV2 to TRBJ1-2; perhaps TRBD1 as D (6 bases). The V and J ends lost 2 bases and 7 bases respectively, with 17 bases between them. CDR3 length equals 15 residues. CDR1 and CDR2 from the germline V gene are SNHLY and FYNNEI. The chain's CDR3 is CASSESGRGGGGYTF. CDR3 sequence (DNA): TGTGCCAGCAGTGAAAGTGGCAGGGGTGGAGGTGGCTACACCTTC. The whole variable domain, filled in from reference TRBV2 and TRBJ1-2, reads EPEVTQTPSHQVTQMGQEVILRCVPISNHLYFYWYRQILGQKVEFLVSFYNNEISEKSEIFDDQFSVERPDGSNFTLKIRSTKLEDSAMYFCASSESGRGGGGYTFGSGTRLTVV.

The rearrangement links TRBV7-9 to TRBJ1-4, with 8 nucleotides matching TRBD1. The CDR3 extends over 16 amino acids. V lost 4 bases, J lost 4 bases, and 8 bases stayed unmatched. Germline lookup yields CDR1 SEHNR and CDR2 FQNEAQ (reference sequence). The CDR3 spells CASSSPPGQDNEKLFF. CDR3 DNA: TGTGCCAGCAGCTCGCCCCCGGGACAGGATAATGAAAAACTGTTTTTT.

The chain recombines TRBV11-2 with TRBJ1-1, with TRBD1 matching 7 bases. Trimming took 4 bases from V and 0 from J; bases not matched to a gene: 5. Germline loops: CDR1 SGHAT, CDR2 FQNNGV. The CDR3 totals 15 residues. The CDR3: CASSSGQTMNTEAFF. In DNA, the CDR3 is TGTGCCAGCAGCTCGGGACAGACCATGAACACTGAAGCTTTCTTT.

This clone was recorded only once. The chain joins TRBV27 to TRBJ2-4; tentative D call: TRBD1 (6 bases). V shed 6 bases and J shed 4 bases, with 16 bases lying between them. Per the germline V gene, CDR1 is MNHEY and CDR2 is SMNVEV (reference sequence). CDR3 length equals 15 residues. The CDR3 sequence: CASRPRQAAKNIQYF. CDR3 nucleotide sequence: TGTGCCAGCAGACCCAGACAGGCGGCAAAAAACATTCAGTACTTC.

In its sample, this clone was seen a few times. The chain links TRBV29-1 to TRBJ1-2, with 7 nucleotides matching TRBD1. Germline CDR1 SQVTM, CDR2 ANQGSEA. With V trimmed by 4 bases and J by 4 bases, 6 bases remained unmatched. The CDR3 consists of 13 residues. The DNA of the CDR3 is TGCAGCGTTGTCGGACAGGCATCCTATGGCTACACCTTC. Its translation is CSVVGQASYGYTF.

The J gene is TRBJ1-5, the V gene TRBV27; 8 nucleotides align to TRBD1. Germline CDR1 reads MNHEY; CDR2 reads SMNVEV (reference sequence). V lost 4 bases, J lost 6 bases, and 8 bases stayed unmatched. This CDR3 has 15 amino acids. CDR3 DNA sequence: TGTGCCAGCAGTTACGGACAGGGCGGATTTCAGCCCCAGCATTTT. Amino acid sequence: CASSYGQGGFQPQHF.

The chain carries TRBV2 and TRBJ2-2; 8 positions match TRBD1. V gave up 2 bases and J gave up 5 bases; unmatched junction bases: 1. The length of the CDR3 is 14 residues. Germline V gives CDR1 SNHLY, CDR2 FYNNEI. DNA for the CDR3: TGTGCCAGCAGTGAACAGGGGGCGACCGGGGAGCTGTTTTTT. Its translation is CASSEQGATGELFF.

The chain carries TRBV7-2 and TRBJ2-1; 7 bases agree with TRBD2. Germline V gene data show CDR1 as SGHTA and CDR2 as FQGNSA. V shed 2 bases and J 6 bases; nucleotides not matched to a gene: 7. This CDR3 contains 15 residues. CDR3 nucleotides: TGTGCCAGCAGCTTATTTGGCGGGAGTGGCAATGAGCAGTTCTTC. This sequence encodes CASSLFGGSGNEQFF.

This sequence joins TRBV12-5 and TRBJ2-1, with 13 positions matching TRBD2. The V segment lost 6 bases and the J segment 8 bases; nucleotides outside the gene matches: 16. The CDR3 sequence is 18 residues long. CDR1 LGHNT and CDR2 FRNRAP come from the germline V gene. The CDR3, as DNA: TGTGCTAGTGGCCCCTCCGGACTAGCGGGAGAGGTCTCCCATGAGCAGTTCTTC. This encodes CASGPSGLAGEVSHEQFF.

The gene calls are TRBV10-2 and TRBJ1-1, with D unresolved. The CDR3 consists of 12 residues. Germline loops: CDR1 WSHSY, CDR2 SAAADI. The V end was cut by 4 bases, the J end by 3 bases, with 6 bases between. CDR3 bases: TGCGCCAGCAGTGTGCGGGACACTGAAGCTTTCTTT. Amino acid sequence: CASSVRDTEAFF.

Written as DNA, the CDR3 is TGCGCCAGCAGCTTGATACCTGGGACTTCCAACTATGGCTACACCTTC. Translating gives CASSLIPGTSNYGYTF. This chain uses TRBV5-1 with TRBJ1-2; a weak D match, TRBD1 (5 bases). This CDR3 region has 16 residues. Germline V gene data show CDR1 as SGHRS and CDR2 as YFSETQ. The ends were cut back, 1 base at V and 2 bases at J, with 15 bases in the middle.

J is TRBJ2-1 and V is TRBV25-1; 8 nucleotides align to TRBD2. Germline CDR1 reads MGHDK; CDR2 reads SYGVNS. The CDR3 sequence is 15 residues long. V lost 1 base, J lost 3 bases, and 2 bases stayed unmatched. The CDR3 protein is CASSELSGGYNEQFF. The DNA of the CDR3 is TGTGCCAGCAGTGAATTGAGCGGGGGCTACAATGAGCAGTTCTTC.

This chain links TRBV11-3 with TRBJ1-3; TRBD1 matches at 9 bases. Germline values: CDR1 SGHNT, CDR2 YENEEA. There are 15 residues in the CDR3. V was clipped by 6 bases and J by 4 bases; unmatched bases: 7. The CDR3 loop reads CASSRTGGAGNTIYF. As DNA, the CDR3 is TGTGCCAGCAGTCGAACAGGGGGCGCGGGAAACACCATATATTTT. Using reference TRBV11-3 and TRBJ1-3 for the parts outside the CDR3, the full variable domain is EAGVVQSPRYKIIEKKQPVAFWCNPISGHNTLYWYLQNLGQGPELLIRYENEEAVDDSQLPKDRFSAERLKGVDSTLKIQPAELGDSAVYLCASSRTGGAGNTIYFGEGSWLTVV.

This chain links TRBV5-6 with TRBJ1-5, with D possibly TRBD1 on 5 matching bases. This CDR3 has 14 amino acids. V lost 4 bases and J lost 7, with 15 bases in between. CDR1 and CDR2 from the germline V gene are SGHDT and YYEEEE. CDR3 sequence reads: CASSQGAAGQPQHF. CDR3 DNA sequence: TGTGCCAGCAGCCAGGGCGCGGCGGGGCAGCCCCAGCATTTT.

The CDR3 region has the DNA TGCAGCGTTGCAGGCGGGAACAATTACAATGAGCAGTTCTTC. Protein product: CSVAGGNNYNEQFF. The genes are TRBV29-1 and TRBJ2-1; D perhaps matches TRBD2 (6 bases). CDR1 is SQVTM and CDR2 is ANQGSEA in the germline V gene. V lost 4 bases and J lost 4, with 14 bases in between. The CDR3 extends over 14 amino acids.